These T cell receptor beta chains were read from a single sample in a study of T cells in Graves' hyperthyroidism and ophthalmopathy. TCRdb itself ran the multiplex PCR reads through MiXCR, one entry per CDR3 protein. The sample lists hundreds of thousands of distinct CDR3 sequences; under 20% were seen once. The sequenced sample was blood. All receptors derive from a woman in her 30s with Graves' hyperthyroidism. The conserved cysteine and the conserved F or W are not part of the CDR3 here.

V	J	CDR3
TRBV27	TRBJ2-7	ASSYQPTSGRHSYEQY
TRBV12-3/TRBV12-4	TRBJ2-2	ATTNRGNRRELF
TRBV28	TRBJ2-1	ASSSPGVHYNEQF
TRBV28	TRBJ1-5	ASSSYRAPLSGRGPQH
TRBV9	TRBJ2-1	ASSASYNEQS
TRBV10-3	TRBJ2-5	ATGLAGVRETQY
TRBV30	TRBJ1-2	AWSVYETVSYGYT
TRBV19	TRBJ2-1	ASSGGVLAGVGNEQF
TRBV6-1	TRBJ2-5	ASSLSGQKQETQY
TRBV28	TRBJ2-1	ASLRLAGSYNEQF
TRBV28	TRBJ1-2	ASNKQGRGYT
TRBV28	TRBJ2-5	AGSFDRVGLQY
TRBV6-1	TRBJ2-7	ASSPKVRDGSYEQY
TRBV6-1	TRBJ2-1	ASTNDRGGQGEQF
TRBV27	TRBJ1-5	ASSWDSRQPQH
TRBV27	TRBJ2-3	AVRGQAGLAGRNTDTQY
TRBV7-9	TRBJ2-3	ASSIPQGPDTQY
TRBV6-1	TRBJ2-5	ASSAQTETQY
TRBV24-1	TRBJ2-1	ATRGLAGDNEQF
TRBV2	TRBJ2-1	ASSTEWARDEQF
TRBV28	TRBJ1-2	ASRTLGGGYPGYT
TRBV30	TRBJ1-2	AWSHDRGLGYT
TRBV28	TRBJ1-2	ASSSPPGQVAYGYT
TRBV10-3	TRBJ1-2	AITGAAVGGYT
TRBV2	TRBJ1-4	ASNQQGTNEKLF
TRBV12-3/TRBV12-4	TRBJ1-5	ASSLGSTNQPQH
TRBV20-1	TRBJ2-3	SASRASGRTDTQY
TRBV12-3/TRBV12-4	TRBJ1-4	ASSSRAAALTNEKLF
TRBV10-3	TRBJ2-7	AISESSGNIYEQY
TRBV2	TRBJ2-6	ASRGLAGSLGANVLT